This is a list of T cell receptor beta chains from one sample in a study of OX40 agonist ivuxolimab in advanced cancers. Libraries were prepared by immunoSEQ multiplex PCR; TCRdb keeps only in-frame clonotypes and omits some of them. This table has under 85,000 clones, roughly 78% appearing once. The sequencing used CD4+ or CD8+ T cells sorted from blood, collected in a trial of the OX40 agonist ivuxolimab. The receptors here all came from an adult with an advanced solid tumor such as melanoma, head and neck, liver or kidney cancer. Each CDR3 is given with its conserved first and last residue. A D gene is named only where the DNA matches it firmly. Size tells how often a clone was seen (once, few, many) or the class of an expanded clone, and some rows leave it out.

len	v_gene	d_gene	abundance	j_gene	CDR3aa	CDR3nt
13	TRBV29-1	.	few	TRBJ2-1	CSVYHGLYNEQFF	TGCAGCGTTTACCACGGACTATACAATGAGCAGTTCTTC
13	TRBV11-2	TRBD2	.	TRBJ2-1	CASSFETGTSMFF	TGTGCCAGCAGCTTTGAAACCGGGACTAGCATGTTCTTC
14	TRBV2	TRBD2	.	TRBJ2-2	CAGRGGLNTGELFF	TGTGCCGGCCGCGGGGGTTTGAACACCGGGGAGCTGTTTTTT
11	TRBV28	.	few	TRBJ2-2	CASSRRGELFF	TGTGCCAGCAGTCGGAGGGGGGAGCTGTTTTTT
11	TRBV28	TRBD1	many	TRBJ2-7	CAINRGYEQYF	TGTGCCATCAACAGGGGCTACGAGCAGTACTTC
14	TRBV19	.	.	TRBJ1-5	CATWDTRNNQPQHF	TGTGCCACTTGGGACACTCGAAACAATCAGCCCCAGCATTTT
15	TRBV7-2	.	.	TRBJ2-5	CASSSRGKREETQYF	TGTGCCAGCAGCTCTCGGGGGAAGCGTGAAGAGACCCAGTACTTC
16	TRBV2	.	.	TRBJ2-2	CASTKRGRTNTGELFF	TGTGCCAGCACTAAGAGGGGACGCACGAACACCGGGGAGCTGTTTTTT
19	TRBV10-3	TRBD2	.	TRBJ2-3	CAISDSLAGGRLGADTQYF	TGTGCCATCAGTGATTCGCTAGCGGGGGGGCGACTGGGGGCAGATACGCAGTATTTT
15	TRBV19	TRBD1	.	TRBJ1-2	CASSRGRQGQDGYTF	TGTGCCAGTAGTAGGGGAAGACAGGGGCAGGATGGCTACACCTTC
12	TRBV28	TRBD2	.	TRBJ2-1	CASKASGIGLFF	TGTGCCAGCAAGGCTAGCGGGATTGGGCTGTTCTTC
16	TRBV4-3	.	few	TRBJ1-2	CASSQDKDRGIDGYTF	TGCGCCAGCAGCCAAGATAAAGATCGGGGGATAGACGGCTACACCTTC
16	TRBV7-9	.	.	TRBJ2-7	CASSVVSVGGDDEQYF	TGTGCCAGCAGCGTAGTATCCGTTGGGGGAGACGACGAGCAGTACTTC
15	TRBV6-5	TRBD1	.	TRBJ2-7	CASSRRTGGPYEQYF	TGTGCCAGCAGTAGACGGACAGGGGGACCCTACGAGCAGTACTTC
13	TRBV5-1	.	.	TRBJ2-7	CASSLHQGSGQYF	TGCGCCAGCAGCTTACATCAGGGGTCGGGGCAGTACTTC
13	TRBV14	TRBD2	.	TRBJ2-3	CASSQWGGNTQYF	TGTGCCAGCAGCCAGTGGGGGGGAAATACGCAGTATTTT
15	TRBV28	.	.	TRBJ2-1	CASRGGWSSYNEQFF	TGTGCCAGCAGGGGGGGCTGGAGCTCCTACAATGAGCAGTTCTTC
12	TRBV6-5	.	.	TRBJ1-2	CASTRPNYGYTF	TGTGCCAGCACCCGGCCTAACTATGGCTACACCTTC
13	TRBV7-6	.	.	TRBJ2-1	CASSLAGRHEQFF	TGTGCCAGCAGCTTAGCGGGGAGGCATGAGCAGTTCTTC
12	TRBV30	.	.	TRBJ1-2	CAWSGTLYGYTF	TGTGCCTGGAGCGGGACCCTATATGGCTACACCTTC
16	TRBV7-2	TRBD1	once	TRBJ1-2	CASSYQPQQGSYGYTF	TGTGCCAGCAGCTACCAACCACAACAGGGGTCCTATGGCTACACCTTC
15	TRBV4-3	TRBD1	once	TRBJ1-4	CASSRAGTVNEKLFF	TGCGCCAGCAGCCGCGCCGGGACAGTTAATGAAAAACTGTTTTTT